A selection of T cell receptor beta chains follows, all from one sample in a study of glioma-infiltrating T cells after dendritic cell vaccination. The method was immunoSEQ multiplex PCR; TCRdb's version includes in-frame clones alone and lacks a portion of them. The sample lists some 87,000 clones; about 84% were seen once. The source was blood, collected before dendritic cell vaccination. These TCRs come from a human donor with glioblastoma. Both conserved end residues are part of each CDR3. Fields, in order: clone size, CDR3 length, D gene, J gene, V gene, CDR3 DNA, CDR3 protein. A D gene is named only where the DNA matches it firmly. Part of the rows lack a size; the others show once, few, many or a class for expanded clones.

>few|11|-|TRBJ2-7|TRBV7-8
TGTGCCAGCAGCCCCTTGGAGGAGCAGTACTTC
CASSPLEEQYF
>once|16|-|TRBJ2-2|TRBV7-9
TGTGCCAGCAGCCGTCGGGGAGGTACGAACACCGGGGAGCTGTTTTTT
CASSRRGGTNTGELFF
>-|12|-|TRBJ1-5|TRBV5-6
TGTGCCAGCAGCTTGGACGGTCAGCCCCAGCATTTT
CASSLDGQPQHF
>-|14|-|TRBJ1-2|TRBV5-1
TGCGCCAGCAGCTTGGGTGGAGGCGGCTATGGCTACACCTTC
CASSLGGGGYGYTF
>-|13|TRBD1|TRBJ1-1|TRBV10-3
TGTGCCATCAGCCAGGACCAGACAGGGGCAGCTTTCTTT
CAISQDQTGAAFF
>-|15|TRBD1|TRBJ1-5|TRBV2
TGTGCCAGCAGCTGGGGACAGGGTAAGGGTCAGCCCCAGCATTTT
CASSWGQGKGQPQHF
>few|13|TRBD1|TRBJ1-2|TRBV6-6
TGTGCCAGCAGTACCACAGGGGGCTATGGCTACACCTTC
CASSTTGGYGYTF
>-|14|-|TRBJ1-6|TRBV4-1
TGCGCCAGCAGCCCACAGGGCTTCAATTCACCCCTCCACTTT
CASSPQGFNSPLHF
>once|14|-|TRBJ2-1|TRBV5-1
TGCGCCAGCAGCTTGTTTGGCACAGGGTATGAGCAGTTCTTC
CASSLFGTGYEQFF
>-|15|-|TRBJ2-1|TRBV5-4
TGTGCCAGCAGCCCTCGTGGCGGGGTAAACAATGAGCAGTTCTTC
CASSPRGGVNNEQFF
>-|16|TRBD2|TRBJ2-7|TRBV7-9
TGTGCCAGCAGCTTAGCGAGGACTAGCGGGAGTGACGAGCAGTACTTC
CASSLARTSGSDEQYF
>-|15|-|TRBJ2-3|TRBV4-2
TGTGCCAGCAGCCAAGTGGGGGCATCGAAAGGTACGCAGTATTTT
CASSQVGASKGTQYF